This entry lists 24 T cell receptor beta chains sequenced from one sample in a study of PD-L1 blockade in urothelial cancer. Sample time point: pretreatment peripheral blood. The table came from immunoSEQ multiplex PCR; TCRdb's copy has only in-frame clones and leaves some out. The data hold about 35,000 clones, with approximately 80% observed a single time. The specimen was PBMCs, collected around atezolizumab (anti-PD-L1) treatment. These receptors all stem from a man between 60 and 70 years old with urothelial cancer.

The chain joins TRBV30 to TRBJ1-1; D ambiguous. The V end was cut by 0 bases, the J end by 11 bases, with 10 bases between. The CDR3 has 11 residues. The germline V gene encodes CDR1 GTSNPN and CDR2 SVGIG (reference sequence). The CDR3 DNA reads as TGTGCCTGGAGTGTAAGTGGGGAGGCTTTCTTT. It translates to CAWSVSGEAFF.

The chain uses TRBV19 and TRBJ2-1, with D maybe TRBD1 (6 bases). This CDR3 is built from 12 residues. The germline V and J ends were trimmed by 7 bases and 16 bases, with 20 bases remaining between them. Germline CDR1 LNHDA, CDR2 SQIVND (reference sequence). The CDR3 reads CASKGQDSLVFF. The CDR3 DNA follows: TGTGCCAGTAAAGGCCAGGACAGCCTTGTTTTCTTC.

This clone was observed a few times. CDR3 bases: TGTGCCAGCAGCTCTGACAGCTACGAGCAGTACTTC. Amino acid sequence: CASSSDSYEQYF. This rearrangement joins TRBV5-4 to TRBJ2-7; D may be TRBD1 (5 bases). V lost 3 bases to trimming and J lost 3 bases, with 7 bases between them. The CDR3 is 12 amino acids. Germline V lookup: CDR1 SGHNT, CDR2 YYREEE (reference sequence).

The CDR3 region is CASSEWSGYEQYF. CDR3 in DNA: TGTGCCAGCAGTGAATGGAGCGGCTACGAGCAGTACTTC. The genes are TRBV6-1 and TRBJ2-7; tentatively, D is TRBD2 (5 bases). Per the germline V gene, CDR1 is MNHNS and CDR2 is SASEGT. CDR3 size: 13 residues. Trimming stripped 2 bases from V and 3 bases from J, with 8 bases between.

The CDR3 DNA sequence: TGTGCCAGCAGCCGATTAATCAGCGAGCAGTACTTC. The encoded protein is CASSRLISEQYF. V is TRBV5-6 and J is TRBJ2-7; no reliable D call. Trimming cost V 4 bases and J 6 bases, with 11 bases left between them. The CDR3 loop spans 12 amino acids. Germline CDR1 reads SGHDT; CDR2 reads YYEEEE.

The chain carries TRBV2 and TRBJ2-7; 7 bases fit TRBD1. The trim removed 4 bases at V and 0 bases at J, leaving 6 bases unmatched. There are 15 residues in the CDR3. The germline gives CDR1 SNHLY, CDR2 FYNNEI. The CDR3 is CASSAYGQASYEQYF. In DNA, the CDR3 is TGTGCCAGCAGTGCGTACGGACAGGCCTCCTACGAGCAGTACTTC.

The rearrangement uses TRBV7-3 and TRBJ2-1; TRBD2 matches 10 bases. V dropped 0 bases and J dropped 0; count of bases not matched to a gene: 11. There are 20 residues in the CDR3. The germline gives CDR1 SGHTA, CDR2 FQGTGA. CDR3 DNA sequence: TGTGCCAGCAGCTTAACCGCGCCTAGCGGGGGCCTCAGCTCCTACAATGAGCAGTTCTTC. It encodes CASSLTAPSGGLSSYNEQFF.

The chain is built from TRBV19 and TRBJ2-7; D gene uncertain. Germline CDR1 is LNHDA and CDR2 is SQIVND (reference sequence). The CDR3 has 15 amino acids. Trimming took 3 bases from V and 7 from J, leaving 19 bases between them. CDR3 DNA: TGTGCCAGTAGTATCGATTTCGGCTCCCGCGGTGAGCAGTACTTC. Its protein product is CASSIDFGSRGEQYF.

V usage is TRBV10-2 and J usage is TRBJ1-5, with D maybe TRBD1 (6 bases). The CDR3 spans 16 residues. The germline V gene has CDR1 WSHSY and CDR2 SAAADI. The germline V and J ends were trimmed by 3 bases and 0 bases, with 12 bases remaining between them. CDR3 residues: CASSEGGAGSNQPQHF. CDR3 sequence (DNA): TGCGCCAGCAGTGAAGGGGGGGCTGGTAGCAATCAGCCCCAGCATTTT.

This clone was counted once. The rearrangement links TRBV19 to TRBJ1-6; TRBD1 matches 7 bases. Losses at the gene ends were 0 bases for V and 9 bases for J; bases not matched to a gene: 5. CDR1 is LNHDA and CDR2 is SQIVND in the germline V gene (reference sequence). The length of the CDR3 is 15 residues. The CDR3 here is CASSIESTGSSPLHF. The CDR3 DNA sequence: TGTGCCAGTAGTATAGAATCGACAGGGAGTTCACCCCTCCACTTT.

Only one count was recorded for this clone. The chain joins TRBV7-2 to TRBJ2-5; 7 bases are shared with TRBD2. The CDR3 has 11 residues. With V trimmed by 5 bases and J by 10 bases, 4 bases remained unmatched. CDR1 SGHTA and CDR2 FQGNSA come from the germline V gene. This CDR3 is CASSRRGDQYF. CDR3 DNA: TGTGCCAGCAGCCGACGGGGGGACCAGTACTTC.

CDR3 sequence: CASSESAGTGESYEQYF. The CDR3 coding sequence is TGTGCCAGCAGTGAGTCGGCCGGGACAGGGGAATCCTACGAGCAGTACTTC. The V call is TRBV6-1, the J call TRBJ2-7, with TRBD1 identical over 10 bases. V was pared by 3 bases and J by 1 base, with 9 bases of the junction left unmatched. The V gene's germline CDR1 is MNHNS and CDR2 SASEGT. CDR3 length equals 17 residues.

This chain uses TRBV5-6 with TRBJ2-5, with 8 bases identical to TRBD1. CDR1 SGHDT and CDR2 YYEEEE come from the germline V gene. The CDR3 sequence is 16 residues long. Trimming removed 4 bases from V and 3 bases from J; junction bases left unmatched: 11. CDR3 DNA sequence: TGTGCCAGCAGCCGAAAAGACAGGGGCAGAGAAGAGACCCAGTACTTC. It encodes CASSRKDRGREETQYF.

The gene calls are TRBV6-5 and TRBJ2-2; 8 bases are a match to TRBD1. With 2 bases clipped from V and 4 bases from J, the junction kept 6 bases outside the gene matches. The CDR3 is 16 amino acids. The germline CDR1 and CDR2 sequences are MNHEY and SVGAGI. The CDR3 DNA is TGTGCCAGCAGTTACCTCAGGGGGCCGGGCACCGGGGAGCTGTTTTTT. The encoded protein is CASSYLRGPGTGELFF.

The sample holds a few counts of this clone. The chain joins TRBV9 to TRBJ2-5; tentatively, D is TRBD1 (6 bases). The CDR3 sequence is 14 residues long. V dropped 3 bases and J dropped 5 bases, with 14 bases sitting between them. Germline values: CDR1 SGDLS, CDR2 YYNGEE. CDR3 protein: CASSAGAGAETQYF. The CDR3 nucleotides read TGTGCCAGCAGCGCCGGGGCAGGGGCTGAGACCCAGTACTTC.

CDR3 sequence: CATSDQLETQYF. In nucleotides, the CDR3 is TGTGCCACCAGCGATCAACTAGAGACCCAGTACTTC. The genes are TRBV15 and TRBJ2-5; D not resolved. CDR1 LNHNV and CDR2 YYDKDF come from the germline V gene (reference sequence). V was pared by 5 bases and J by 4 bases, with 8 bases between. CDR3 length: 12 residues.

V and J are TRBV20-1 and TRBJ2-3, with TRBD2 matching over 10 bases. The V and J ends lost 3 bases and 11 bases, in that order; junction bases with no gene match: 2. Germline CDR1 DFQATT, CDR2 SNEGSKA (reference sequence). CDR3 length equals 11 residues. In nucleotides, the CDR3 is TGCAGTGCTAGTACTAGCGGGGTGCAGTATTTT. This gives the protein CSASTSGVQYF.

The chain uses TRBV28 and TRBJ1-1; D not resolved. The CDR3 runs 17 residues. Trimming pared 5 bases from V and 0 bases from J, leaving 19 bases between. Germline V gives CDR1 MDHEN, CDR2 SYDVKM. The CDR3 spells CASSHPTTDYMNTEAFF. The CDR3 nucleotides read TGTGCCAGCAGTCACCCTACAACCGACTACATGAACACTGAAGCTTTCTTT.

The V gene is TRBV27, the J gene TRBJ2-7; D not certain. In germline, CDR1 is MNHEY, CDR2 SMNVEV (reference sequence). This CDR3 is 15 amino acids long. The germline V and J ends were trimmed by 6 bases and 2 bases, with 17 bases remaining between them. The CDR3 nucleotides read TGTGCCAGCAGCCAACACAGAGATAATGCCTACGAGCAGTACTTC. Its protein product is CASSQHRDNAYEQYF.

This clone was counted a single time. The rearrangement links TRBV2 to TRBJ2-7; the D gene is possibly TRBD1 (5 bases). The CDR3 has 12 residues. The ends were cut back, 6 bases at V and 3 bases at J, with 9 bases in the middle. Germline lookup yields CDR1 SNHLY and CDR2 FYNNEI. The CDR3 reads CASSFRDYEQYF. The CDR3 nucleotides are TGTGCCAGCAGCTTCAGGGACTACGAGCAGTACTTC.

The CDR3 reads CASSEERPSYNEQFF. The CDR3, as DNA: TGTGCCAGCAGTGAAGAGCGTCCCTCCTACAATGAGCAGTTCTTC. This chain uses TRBV2 with TRBJ2-1; unclear D gene. CDR1 is SNHLY, CDR2 FYNNEI, per germline. The germline V and J ends were trimmed by 1 base and 0 bases, with 7 bases remaining between them. This CDR3 comprises 15 residues.

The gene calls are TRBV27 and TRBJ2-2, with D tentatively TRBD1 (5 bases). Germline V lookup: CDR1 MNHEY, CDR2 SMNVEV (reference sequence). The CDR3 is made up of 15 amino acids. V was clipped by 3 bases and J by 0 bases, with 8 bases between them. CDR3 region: CASSLWGANTGELFF. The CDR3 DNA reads TGTGCCAGCAGTTTGTGGGGCGCGAACACCGGGGAGCTGTTTTTT.

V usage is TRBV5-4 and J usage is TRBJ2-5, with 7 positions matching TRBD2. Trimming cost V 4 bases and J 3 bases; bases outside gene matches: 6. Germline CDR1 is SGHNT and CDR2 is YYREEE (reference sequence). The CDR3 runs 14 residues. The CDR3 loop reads CASSPGLFEETQYF. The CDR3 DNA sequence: TGTGCCAGCAGCCCGGGACTATTCGAAGAGACCCAGTACTTC.

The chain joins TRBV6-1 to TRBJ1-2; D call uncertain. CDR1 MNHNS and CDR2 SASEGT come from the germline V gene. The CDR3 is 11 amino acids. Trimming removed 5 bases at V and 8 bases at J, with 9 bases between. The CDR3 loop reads CASSSRGGYTF. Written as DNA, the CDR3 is TGTGCCAGCAGTTCCCGCGGAGGCTACACCTTC.